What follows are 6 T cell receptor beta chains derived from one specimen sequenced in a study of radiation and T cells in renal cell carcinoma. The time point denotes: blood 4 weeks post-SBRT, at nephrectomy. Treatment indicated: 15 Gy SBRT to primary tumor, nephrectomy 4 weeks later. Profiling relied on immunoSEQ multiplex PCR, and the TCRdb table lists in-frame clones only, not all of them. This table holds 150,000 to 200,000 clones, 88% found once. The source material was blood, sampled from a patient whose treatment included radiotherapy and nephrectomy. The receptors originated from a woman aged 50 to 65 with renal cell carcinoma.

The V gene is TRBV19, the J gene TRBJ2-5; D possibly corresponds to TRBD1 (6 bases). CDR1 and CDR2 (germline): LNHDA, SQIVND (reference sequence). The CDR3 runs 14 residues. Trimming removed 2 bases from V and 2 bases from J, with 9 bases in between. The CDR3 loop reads CASSIKGTQETQYF. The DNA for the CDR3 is TGTGCCAGTAGTATAAAGGGGACACAAGAGACCCAGTACTTC.

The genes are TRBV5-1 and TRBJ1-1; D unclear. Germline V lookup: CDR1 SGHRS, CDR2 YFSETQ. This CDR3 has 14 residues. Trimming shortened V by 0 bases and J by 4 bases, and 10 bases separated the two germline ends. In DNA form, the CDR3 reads TGCGCCAGCAGCTTGGATCTTTGGGGCACTGAAGCTTTCTTT. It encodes CASSLDLWGTEAFF.

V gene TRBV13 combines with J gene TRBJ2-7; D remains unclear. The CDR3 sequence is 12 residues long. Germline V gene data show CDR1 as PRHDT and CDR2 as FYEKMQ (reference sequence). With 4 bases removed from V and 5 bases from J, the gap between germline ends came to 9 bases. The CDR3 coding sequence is TGTGCCAGCAGCTCGCAAACGGACGAGCAGTACTTC. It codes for CASSSQTDEQYF.

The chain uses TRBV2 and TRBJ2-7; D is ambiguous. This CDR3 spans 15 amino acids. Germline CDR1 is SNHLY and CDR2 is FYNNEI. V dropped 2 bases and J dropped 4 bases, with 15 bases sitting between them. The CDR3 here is CASSEFFGRVYEQYF. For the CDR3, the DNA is TGTGCCAGCAGTGAATTTTTCGGACGGGTTTACGAGCAGTACTTC.

Written as DNA, the CDR3 is TGTGCCAGCAGTCCTTCATCGGGTAGCAAGGGCTACACCTTC. Amino acids: CASSPSSGSKGYTF. The chain is built from TRBV6-5 and TRBJ1-2, with D hard to call. V was shortened by 5 bases and J by 8 bases, with 18 bases between the two germline ends. This CDR3 region has 14 residues. The germline V gene has CDR1 MNHEY and CDR2 SVGAGI.

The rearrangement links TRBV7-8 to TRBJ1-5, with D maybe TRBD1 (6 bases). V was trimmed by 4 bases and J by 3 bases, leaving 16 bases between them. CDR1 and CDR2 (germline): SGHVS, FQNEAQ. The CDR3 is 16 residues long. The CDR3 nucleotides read TGTGCCAGCAGCTCTTTCTCGGGACACCTCAATCAGCCCCAGCATTTT. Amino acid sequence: CASSSFSGHLNQPQHF.